Listed here is a single T cell receptor beta chain. The target antigen is unknown. Autoimmune disease history or systemic immunosuppression barred patients. The sample is drawn from a study of OX40 agonist ivuxolimab in advanced cancers. Study in general: Ivuxolimab is an agonistic anti-OX40 (CD134) antibody, and patients were treated with it. Among those treated, three patients had partial responses, one with hepatocellular carcinoma and two with cutaneous melanoma.

The V segment lost 7 bases and the J segment 6 bases; nucleotides outside the gene matches: 11. This CDR3 contains 15 residues. In germline, CDR1 is SEHNR, CDR2 FQNEAQ (reference sequence). Findings and caveats of the study: Near-lowest levels of clonal expansion characterized partial responders at 0.1-3.0 mg/kg.

Assay: immunoSEQ multiplex PCR; the TCRdb copy retains only in-frame clones and omits some. The data hold more than 90,000 clones, with about four fifths observed a single time. This material consisted of CD4+ or CD8+ T cells sorted from blood, taken in a trial of the OX40 agonist ivuxolimab. The genes are TRBV7-9 and TRBJ2-1; TRBD1 agrees at 8 bases. The clonotype comes from an adult with an advanced solid tumor such as melanoma, head and neck, liver or kidney cancer. The CDR3 sequence: CASTHRQGLGNEQFF. Written as DNA, the CDR3 is TGTGCCAGCACCCACCGACAGGGGTTGGGCAATGAGCAGTTCTTC.